Listed below are T cell receptor beta chains from one sample, sequenced in a study of T cell responses to AZD1222 COVID-19 vaccine. Measured with immunoSEQ multiplex PCR; TCRdb has only the in-frame clones, and not every one. The sample lists 150,000 or so clones; roughly 92% were seen once. The sample consisted of peripheral blood, taken on day 0 of AZD1222 vaccination. These receptors came from an adult in good health. The CDR3 runs from the conserved cysteine through the conserved F or W. A D gene is named only where the DNA matches it firmly.

>TRBD1|TRBJ2-7|TRBV5-1
CASSLGGTGVYEQYF
>.|TRBJ1-1|TRBV12-3/TRBV12-4
CASGDRNTEAFF
>TRBD1|TRBJ1-3|TRBV12-3/TRBV12-4
CASQGAQGNTIYF
>.|TRBJ1-1|TRBV30
CAWNVGAFEAFF
>TRBD1|TRBJ1-2|TRBV6-6
CASTRPGTGAEGYTF
>TRBD2|TRBJ2-2|TRBV11-2
CASGNRDGGGENTGELFF
>.|TRBJ1-6|TRBV12-5
CASGLVVGDNSPLHF
>.|TRBJ2-4|TRBV19
CASSIGGSKNIQYF
>.|TRBJ1-1|TRBV27
CASSLTHLLIDTEAFF
>TRBD1|TRBJ1-2|TRBV5-1
CASSLVAGGNYGYTF
>.|TRBJ1-1|TRBV7-9
CASNPAGRGDTEAFF
>.|TRBJ1-5|TRBV2
CASSERFSGGQPQHF
>.|TRBJ1-1|TRBV12-3/TRBV12-4
CASSLLSGCPLF
>.|TRBJ1-2|TRBV7-6
CASSLSAGLNYGYTF
>.|TRBJ2-2|TRBV7-9
CASSSTGELFF
>.|TRBJ2-2|TRBV30
CAWSAWSTTGELFF
>.|TRBJ1-1|TRBV7-3
CASSSQEGTEAFF
>.|TRBJ2-7|TRBV19
CASSNLQGSEQYF
>.|TRBJ1-1|TRBV2
CASSEGYNTEAFF
>TRBD1|TRBJ2-7|TRBV7-8
CASSPRQGDEQYF
>.|TRBJ1-5|TRBV2
CASSGLPGNQPQHF
>.|TRBJ1-1|TRBV10-3
CAIQENTEAFF
>.|TRBJ2-7|TRBV6-2/TRBV6-3
CASSGRQDSYEQYF
>TRBD2|TRBJ2-7|TRBV7-2
CASSLGLAGYTYEQYF
>.|TRBJ1-5|TRBV3-1/TRBV3-2
CASSRGNQPQHF
>.|TRBJ1-4|TRBV5-1
CASSLGATNEKLFF
>TRBD1|TRBJ1-5|TRBV6-1
CASSGFGEDRVRYQPQHF
>TRBD1|TRBJ2-7|TRBV18
CASSPTGVEQYF
>TRBD2|TRBJ2-3|TRBV5-1
CASSLGAGADTQYF
>.|TRBJ1-2|TRBV28
CASSLFNYGYTF
>.|TRBJ2-1|TRBV10-3
CATRDSYNEQFF
>TRBD1|TRBJ1-6|TRBV7-7
CASSPPGQGMAPLHF
>.|TRBJ2-7|TRBV29-1
CSVRPGFDNEQYF
>.|TRBJ2-5|TRBV12-3/TRBV12-4
CASSLTLETQYF
>.|TRBJ1-3|TRBV28
CASSLSDGNSGNTIYF
>TRBD1|TRBJ1-1|TRBV5-1
CASSSGGTFGSTEAFF
>.|TRBJ1-2|TRBV7-9
CASSFLPAARGGNYGYTF
>.|TRBJ1-1|TRBV5-1
CASSWGVNTEAFF
>TRBD1|TRBJ1-4|TRBV11-2
CASSFGQGLDEKLFF
>.|TRBJ1-1|TRBV11-2
CASSRAFTATTEAFF
>TRBD2|TRBJ2-1|TRBV5-1
CASSTWTGGNEQFF
>TRBD1|TRBJ2-3|TRBV11-2
CASSYRQGRTSTDTQYF
>.|TRBJ1-2|TRBV2
CASSETKGQRRHTF
>.|TRBJ1-2|TRBV19
CASRGSNYGYTF
>TRBD1|TRBJ2-1|TRBV19
CASSTWGTGIDNEQFF
>.|TRBJ2-7|TRBV7-3
CASSLICGAEAYEQYF
>.|TRBJ1-1|TRBV27
CASSLYRQLYTEAFF
>TRBD1|TRBJ2-7|TRBV28
CASTGQVFSYEQYF
>TRBD2|TRBJ2-3|TRBV5-1
CASSFGGGGMTDTQYF
>TRBD1|TRBJ2-7|TRBV19
CASSPDRSYEQYF
>TRBD2|TRBJ2-2|TRBV7-3
CASSLGSGINTGELFF
>TRBD1|TRBJ1-1|TRBV25-1
CASSRGTEAFF
>.|TRBJ1-5|TRBV30
CAWSGNFNQPQHF
>.|TRBJ1-5|TRBV5-1
CASSLEGGLGQPQHF
>.|TRBJ2-1|TRBV5-1
CASSGIPSPGGNEQFF
>.|TRBJ2-4|TRBV6-6
CASIPGLAKNIQYF
>TRBD1|TRBJ2-7|TRBV6-5
CASRPTGGSYEQYF
>TRBD1|TRBJ1-2|TRBV3-1/TRBV3-2
CASSPQGGGGYTF
>.|TRBJ1-1|TRBV19
CASKEGVGTEAFF